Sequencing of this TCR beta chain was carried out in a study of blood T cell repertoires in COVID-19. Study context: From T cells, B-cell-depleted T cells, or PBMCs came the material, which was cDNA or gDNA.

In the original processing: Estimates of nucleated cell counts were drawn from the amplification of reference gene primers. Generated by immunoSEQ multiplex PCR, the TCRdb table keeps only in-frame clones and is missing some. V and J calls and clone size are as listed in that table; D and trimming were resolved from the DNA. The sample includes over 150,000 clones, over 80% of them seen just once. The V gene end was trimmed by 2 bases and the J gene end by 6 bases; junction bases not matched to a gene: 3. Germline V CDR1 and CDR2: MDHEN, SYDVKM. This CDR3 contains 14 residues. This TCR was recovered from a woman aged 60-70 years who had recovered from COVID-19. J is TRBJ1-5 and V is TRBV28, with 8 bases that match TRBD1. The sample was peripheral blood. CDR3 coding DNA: TGTGCCAGCAGTTTAACACAGGGGGGTCAGCCCCAGCATTTT. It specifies CASSLTQGGQPQHF.